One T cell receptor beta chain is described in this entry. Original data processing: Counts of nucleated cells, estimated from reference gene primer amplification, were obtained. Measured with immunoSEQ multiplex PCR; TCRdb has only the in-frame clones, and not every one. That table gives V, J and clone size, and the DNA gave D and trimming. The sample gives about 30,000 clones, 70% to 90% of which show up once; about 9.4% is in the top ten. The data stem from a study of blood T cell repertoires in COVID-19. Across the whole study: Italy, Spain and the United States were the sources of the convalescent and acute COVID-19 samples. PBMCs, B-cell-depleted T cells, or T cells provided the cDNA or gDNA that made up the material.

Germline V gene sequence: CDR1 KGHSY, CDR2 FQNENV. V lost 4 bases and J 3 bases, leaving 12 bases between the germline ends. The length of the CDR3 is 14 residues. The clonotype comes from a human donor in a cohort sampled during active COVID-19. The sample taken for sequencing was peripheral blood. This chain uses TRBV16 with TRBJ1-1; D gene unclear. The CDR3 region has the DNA TGTGCCAGCAGCCTCAGAGAGCTAGACACTGAAGCTTTCTTT. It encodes CASSLRELDTEAFF.